This T cell receptor beta chain was identified in a study of T cells in Graves' hyperthyroidism and ophthalmopathy. Amplification targeted TCR beta CDR3 regions from RNA transcripts. The primer set for the first-round RT-PCR of the TCR CDR3 was HTBI. TCRdb re-called the multiplex PCR reads through MiXCR, storing one row per CDR3 protein. The repertoire holds about 570,000 distinct CDR3 sequences, with roughly 50% as singletons. This clonotype was observed many times. The antigen is unknown. Clinical symptoms, serum thyroxine and TRAb, thyroid ultrasound and orbital computed tomography were used for the diagnoses. This CDR3 spans 14 amino acids. Trimming stripped 3 bases from V and 1 base from J, with 6 bases between. Notes on the study in general: Blood samples included most of the expanded thyroid clonotypes exceeding 0.001. The model identified upcoming ophthalmopathy a median 6.5 months ahead of onset.

The sequence derives from an adult woman with Graves' disease, either hyperthyroidism or ophthalmopathy (not recorded which). The material sequenced was peripheral blood or thyroid tissue (not recorded which). The V call is TRBV12-3 or TRBV12-4, the J call TRBJ2-2; D is unresolved. CDR3 sequence (DNA): TGTGCCAGCAGTTTCACACAGAACACCGGGGAGCTGTTTTTT. It is translated as CASSFTQNTGELFF.